What follows describes a single TCR beta chain. This entry comes from a study of OX40 agonist ivuxolimab in advanced cancers. Study summary: Previous treatment with anti-PD-1, anti-PD-L1 or anti-CTLA-4 therapy was allowed; 40% had received some.

TCRdb's copy holds only in-frame clones and misses some; the assay was immunoSEQ multiplex PCR. The sample comprises 90,000 to 150,000 clones, 75% to 90% of which are singletons, and around 0.55% rests with the top ten. Trimming cost V 6 bases and J 5 bases, with 7 bases left between them. Germline-derived CDR1 and CDR2 are DFQATT and SNEGSKA (reference sequence). The CDR3 length is 10 residues. Sequenced material: CD4+ or CD8+ T cells sorted from blood, taken in a trial of the OX40 agonist ivuxolimab. This TCR came from an adult with an advanced solid tumor such as melanoma, head and neck, liver or kidney cancer. J is TRBJ2-5 and V is TRBV20-1; D call uncertain. The CDR3 here is CSATGETQYF. The DNA for the CDR3 is TGCAGTGCCACCGGGGAGACCCAGTACTTC.